This TCR beta chain was obtained from a study of T-cell memory formation after mild COVID-19. Study conclusions and caveats: Certain responding clones were present in pre-infection memory, suggesting participation of cross-reactive memory.

TCRdb reanalysed the 5' RACE reads using MiXCR and keeps one entry per CDR3 protein. The repertoire holds about 340,000 distinct CDR3 sequences, with approximately 13% as singletons. To note about this clonotype: The antigen is undetermined.

Germline V gene sequence: CDR1 SGHRS, CDR2 YFSETQ. Losses at the gene ends were 7 bases for V and 6 bases for J; bases not matched to a gene: 11. The CDR3 loop spans 16 amino acids. Material: PBMCs or a T cell subset sorted from them (not recorded which). The receptor's source is a man in his late teens or twenties who had mild COVID-19 (a few samples of this study predate the infection). Cell type and time point are not known. This sequence joins TRBV5-1 and TRBJ2-1, with 12 nucleotides matching TRBD2. The CDR3 is CASGAPSGGAFNEQFF. The CDR3 DNA reads as TGCGCCAGCGGCGCCCCTAGCGGGGGGGCCTTCAATGAGCAGTTCTTC.